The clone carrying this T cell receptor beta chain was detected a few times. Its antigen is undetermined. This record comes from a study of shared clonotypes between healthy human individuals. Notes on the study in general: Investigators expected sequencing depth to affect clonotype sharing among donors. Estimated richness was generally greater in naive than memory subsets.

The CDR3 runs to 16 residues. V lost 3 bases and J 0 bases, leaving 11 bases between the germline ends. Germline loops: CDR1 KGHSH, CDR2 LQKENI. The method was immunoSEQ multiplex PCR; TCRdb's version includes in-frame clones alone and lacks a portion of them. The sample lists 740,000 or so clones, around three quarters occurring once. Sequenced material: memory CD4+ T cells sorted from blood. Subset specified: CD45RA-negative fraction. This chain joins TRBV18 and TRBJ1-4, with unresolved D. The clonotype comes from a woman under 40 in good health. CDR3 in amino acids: CASSPGRLTTNEKLFF. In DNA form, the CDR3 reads TGTGCCAGCTCACCGGGGAGATTGACAACTAATGAAAAACTGTTTTTT.